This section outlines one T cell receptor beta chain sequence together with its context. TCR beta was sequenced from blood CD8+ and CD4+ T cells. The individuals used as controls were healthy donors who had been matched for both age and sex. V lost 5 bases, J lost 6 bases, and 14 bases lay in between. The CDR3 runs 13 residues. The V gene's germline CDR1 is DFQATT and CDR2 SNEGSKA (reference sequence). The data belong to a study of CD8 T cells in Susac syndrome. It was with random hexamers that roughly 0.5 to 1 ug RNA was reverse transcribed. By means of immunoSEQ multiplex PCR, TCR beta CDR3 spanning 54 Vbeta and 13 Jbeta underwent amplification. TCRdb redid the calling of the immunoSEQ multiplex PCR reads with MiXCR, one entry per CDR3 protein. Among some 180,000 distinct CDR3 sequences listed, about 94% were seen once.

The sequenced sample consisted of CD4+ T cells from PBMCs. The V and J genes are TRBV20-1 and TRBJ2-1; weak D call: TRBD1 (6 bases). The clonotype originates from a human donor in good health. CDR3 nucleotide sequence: TGCAGTGCTCCGAGGGGGATTTCCAATGAGCAGTTCTTC. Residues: CSAPRGISNEQFF.